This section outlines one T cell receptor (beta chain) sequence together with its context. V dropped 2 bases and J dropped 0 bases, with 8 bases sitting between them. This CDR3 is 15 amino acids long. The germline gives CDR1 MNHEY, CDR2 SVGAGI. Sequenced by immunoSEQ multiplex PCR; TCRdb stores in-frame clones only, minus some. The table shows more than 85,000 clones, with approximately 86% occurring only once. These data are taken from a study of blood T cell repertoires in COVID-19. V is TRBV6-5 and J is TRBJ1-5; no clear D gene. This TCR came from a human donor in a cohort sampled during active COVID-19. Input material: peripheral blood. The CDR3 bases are TGTGCCAGCAGTTACGGGCACGATAGCAATCAGCCCCAGCATTTT. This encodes CASSYGHDSNQPQHF.